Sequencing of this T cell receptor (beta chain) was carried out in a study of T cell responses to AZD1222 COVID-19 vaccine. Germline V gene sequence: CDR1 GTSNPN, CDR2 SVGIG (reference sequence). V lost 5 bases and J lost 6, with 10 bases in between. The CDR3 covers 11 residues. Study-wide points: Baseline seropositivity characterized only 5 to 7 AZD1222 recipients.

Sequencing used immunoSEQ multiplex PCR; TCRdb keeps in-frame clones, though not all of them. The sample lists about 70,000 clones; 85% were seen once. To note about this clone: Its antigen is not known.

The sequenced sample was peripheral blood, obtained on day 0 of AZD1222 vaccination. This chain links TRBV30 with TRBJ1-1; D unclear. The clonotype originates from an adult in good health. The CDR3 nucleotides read TGTGCCTGGGACGACGTCGCTGAAGCTTTCTTT. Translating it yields CAWDDVAEAFF.